This TCR beta chain was captured by sequencing in a study of T cell responses to AZD1222 COVID-19 vaccine. Clones were sequenced by immunoSEQ multiplex PCR, and TCRdb holds only the in-frame ones, with some missing. The sample has approximately 220,000 clones, about 93% seen once; the top ten hold about 1%. V lost 5 bases, J lost 1 base, and 4 bases stayed unmatched. This CDR3 region has 14 residues. Germline V gene data show CDR1 as SEHNR and CDR2 as FQNEAQ (reference sequence). This clonotype was obtained from an adult in good health. The material was peripheral blood, obtained on day 0 of MenACWY control vaccination. The chain employs TRBV7-9 and TRBJ1-1, with 7 bases fitting TRBD1. CDR3 nucleotides: TGTGCCAGCAGCCAGGGACAGAGGAACACTGAAGCTTTCTTT. This encodes CASSQGQRNTEAFF.